This T cell receptor (beta chain) is drawn from a study of response to subunit inactivated influenza vaccine. Study-wide findings and caveats: Authors suggested few new T cells are recruited by each seasonal influenza vaccination.

About this clonotype: Its target is not known.

TCRdb re-analysed the RT-PCR reads in MiXCR, keeping a single row per CDR3 protein. The sample records about 480,000 distinct CDR3 sequences, roughly 9.7% being singletons. Trimming cost V 5 bases and J 2 bases; bases outside gene matches: 5. Germline loops: CDR1 DFQATT, CDR2 SNEGSKA (reference sequence). The CDR3 sequence is 15 residues long. The source is a man between 45 and 60 years old who received an inactivated influenza vaccine. The sample consisted of PBMCs from blood, taken roughly 46 days after vaccination. This chain uses TRBV20-1 with TRBJ2-5; TRBD2 matches at 13 bases. The CDR3 coding sequence is TGCAGTGCTCCGACTAGCGGGGGGCTTCAAGAGACCCAGTACTTC. Translated, it gives CSAPTSGGLQETQYF.